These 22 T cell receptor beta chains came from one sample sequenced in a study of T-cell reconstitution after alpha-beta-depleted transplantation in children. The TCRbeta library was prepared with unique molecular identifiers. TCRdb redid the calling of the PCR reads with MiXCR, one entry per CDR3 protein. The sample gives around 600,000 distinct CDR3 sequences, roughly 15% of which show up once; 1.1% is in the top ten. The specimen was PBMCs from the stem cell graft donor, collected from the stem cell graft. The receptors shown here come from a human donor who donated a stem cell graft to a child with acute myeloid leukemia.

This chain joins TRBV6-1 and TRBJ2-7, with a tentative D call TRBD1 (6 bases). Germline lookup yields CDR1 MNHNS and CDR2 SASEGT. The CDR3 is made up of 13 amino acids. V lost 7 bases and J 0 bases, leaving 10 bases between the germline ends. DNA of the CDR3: TGTGCCAGCACTCTACAGGGCTCCTACGAGCAGTACTTC. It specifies CASTLQGSYEQYF.

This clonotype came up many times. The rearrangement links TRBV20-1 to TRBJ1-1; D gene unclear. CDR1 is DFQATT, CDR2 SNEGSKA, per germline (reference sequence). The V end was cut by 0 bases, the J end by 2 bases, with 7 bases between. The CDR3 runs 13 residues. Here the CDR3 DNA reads TGCAGTGCTAGAGACCTGGAAAACACTGAAGCTTTCTTT. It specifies CSARDLENTEAFF.

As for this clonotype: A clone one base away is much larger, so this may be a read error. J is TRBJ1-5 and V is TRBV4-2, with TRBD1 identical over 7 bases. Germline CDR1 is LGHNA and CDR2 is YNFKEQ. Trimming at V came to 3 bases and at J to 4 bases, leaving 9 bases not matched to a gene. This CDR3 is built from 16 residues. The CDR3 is CASSHDGDRRNQPQHF. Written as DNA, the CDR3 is TGTGCCAGCAGCCACGATGGGGACAGAAGGAATCAGCCCCAGCATTTT.

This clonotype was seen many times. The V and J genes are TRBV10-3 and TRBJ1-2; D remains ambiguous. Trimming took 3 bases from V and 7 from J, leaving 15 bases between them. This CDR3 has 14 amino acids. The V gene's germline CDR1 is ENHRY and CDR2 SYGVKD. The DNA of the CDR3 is TGTGCCATCAGTGAATCACCCTCTTCGGCTGGCTACACCTTC. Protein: CAISESPSSAGYTF.

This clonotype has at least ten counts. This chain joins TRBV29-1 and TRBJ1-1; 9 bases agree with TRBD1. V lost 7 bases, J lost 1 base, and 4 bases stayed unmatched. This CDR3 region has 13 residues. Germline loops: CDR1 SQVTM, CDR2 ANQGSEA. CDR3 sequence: CSGATGGNTEAFF. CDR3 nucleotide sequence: TGCAGCGGCGCGACAGGGGGGAACACTGAAGCTTTCTTT.

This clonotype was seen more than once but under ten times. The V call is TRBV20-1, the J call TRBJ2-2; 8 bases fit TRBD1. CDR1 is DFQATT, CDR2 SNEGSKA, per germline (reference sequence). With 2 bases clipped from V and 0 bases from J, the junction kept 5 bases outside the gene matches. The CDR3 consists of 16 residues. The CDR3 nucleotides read TGCAGTGCTAGATATCCGGGACAGGCGAACACCGGGGAGCTGTTTTTT. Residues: CSARYPGQANTGELFF.

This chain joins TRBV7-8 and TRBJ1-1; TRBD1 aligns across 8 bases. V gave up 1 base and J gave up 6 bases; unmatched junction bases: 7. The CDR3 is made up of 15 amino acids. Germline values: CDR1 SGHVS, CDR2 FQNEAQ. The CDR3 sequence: CASSLDQGAYPEAFF. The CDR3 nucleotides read TGTGCCAGCAGCTTAGACCAGGGGGCCTACCCTGAAGCTTTCTTT.

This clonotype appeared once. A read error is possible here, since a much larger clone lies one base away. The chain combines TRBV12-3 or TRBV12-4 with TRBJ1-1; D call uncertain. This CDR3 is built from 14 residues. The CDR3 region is CASSFGPMNTDAFF. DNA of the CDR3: TGTGCCAGCAGTTTCGGGCCCATGAACACTGACGCTTTCTTT.

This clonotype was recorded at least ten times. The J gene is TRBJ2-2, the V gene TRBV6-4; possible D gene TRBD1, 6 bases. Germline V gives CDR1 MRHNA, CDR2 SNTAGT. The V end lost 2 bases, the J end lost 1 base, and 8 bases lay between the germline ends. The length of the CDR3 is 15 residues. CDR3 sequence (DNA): TGTGCCAGCAGTGACACGACAGGGAACACCGGGGAGCTGTTTTTT. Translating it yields CASSDTTGNTGELFF.

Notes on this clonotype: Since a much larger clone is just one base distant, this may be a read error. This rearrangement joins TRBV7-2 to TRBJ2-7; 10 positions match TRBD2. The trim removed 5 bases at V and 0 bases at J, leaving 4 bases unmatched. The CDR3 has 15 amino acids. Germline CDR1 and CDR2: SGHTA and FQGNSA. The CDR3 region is CASSAGLAASYEQYF. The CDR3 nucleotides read TGTGCCAGCAGCGCAGGACTAGCGGCCTCCTACGAGCAGTACTTC.

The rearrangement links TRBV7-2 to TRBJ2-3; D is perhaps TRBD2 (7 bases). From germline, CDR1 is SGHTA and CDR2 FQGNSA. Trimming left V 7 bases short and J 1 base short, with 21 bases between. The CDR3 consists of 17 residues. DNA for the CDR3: TGTGCCAGCACCCTAGGTTGGGTCGGGGGGCGCACAGATACGCAGTATTTT. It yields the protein CASTLGWVGGRTDTQYF.

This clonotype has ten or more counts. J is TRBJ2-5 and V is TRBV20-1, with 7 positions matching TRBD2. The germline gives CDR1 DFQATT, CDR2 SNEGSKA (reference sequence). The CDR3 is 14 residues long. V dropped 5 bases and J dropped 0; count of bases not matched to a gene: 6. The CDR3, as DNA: TGCAGTGCTCCCCCGGGGGGTAACCAAGAGACCCAGTACTTC. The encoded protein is CSAPPGGNQETQYF.

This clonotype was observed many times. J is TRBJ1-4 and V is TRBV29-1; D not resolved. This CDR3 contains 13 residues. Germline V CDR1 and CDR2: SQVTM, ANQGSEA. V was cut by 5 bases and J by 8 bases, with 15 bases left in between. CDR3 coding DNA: TGCAGCGTTTCCGGGAGCATTGCGGAAAAACTGTTTTTT. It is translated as CSVSGSIAEKLFF.

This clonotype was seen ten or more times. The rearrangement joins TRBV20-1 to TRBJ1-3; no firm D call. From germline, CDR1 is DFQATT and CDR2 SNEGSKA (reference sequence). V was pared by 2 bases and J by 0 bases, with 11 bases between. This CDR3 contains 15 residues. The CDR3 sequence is CSARRTGISGNTIYF. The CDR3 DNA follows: TGCAGTGCTAGACGGACGGGAATCTCTGGAAACACCATATATTTT.

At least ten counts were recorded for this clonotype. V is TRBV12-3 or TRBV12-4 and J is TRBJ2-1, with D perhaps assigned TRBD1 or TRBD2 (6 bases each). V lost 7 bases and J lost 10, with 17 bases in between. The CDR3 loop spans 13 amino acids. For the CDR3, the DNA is TGTGCCAGCACCCATGGGGGGCGCGGGGAGCAGTTCTTC. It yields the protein CASTHGGRGEQFF.

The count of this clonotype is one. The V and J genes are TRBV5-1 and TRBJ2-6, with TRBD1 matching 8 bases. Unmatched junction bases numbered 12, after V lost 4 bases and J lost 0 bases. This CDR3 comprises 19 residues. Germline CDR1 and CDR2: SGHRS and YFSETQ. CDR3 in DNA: TGCGCCAGCAGCAACTCTCCGGGACAGGAGTTCTCTGGGGCCAACGTCCTGACTTTC. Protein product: CASSNSPGQEFSGANVLTF.

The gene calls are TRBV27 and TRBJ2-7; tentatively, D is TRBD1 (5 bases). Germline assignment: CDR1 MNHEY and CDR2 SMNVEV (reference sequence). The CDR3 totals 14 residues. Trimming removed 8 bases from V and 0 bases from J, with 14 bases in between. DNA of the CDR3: TGTGCCAGCTGTTCCGGACACAGCTCCTACGAGCAGTACTTC. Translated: CASCSGHSSYEQYF.

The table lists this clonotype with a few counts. CDR3 bases: TGCAGCGTTGCAGAAGGCTATGGCTACACCTTC. Translating it yields CSVAEGYGYTF. The chain has TRBV29-1 and TRBJ1-2, with D unclear. This CDR3 has 11 amino acids. Trimming took off 4 bases at V and 4 bases at J, with 7 bases between the two ends. Germline V CDR1 and CDR2: SQVTM, ANQGSEA.

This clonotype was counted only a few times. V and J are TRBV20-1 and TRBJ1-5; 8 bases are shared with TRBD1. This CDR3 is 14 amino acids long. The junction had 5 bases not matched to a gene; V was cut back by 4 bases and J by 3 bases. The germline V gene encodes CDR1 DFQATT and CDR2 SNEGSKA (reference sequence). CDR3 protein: CSAKGRGLNQPQHF. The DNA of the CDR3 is TGCAGTGCTAAGGGCAGGGGGCTCAATCAGCCCCAGCATTTT.

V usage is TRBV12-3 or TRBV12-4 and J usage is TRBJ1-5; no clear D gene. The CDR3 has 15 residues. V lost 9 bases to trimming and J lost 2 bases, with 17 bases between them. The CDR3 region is CASTIDGGGNQPQHF. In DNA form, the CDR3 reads TGTGCCAGTACAATAGACGGTGGGGGCAATCAGCCCCAGCATTTT.

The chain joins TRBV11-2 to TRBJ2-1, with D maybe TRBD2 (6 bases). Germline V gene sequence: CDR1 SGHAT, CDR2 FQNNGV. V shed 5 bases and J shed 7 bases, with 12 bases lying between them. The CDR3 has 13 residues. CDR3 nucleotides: TGTGCCAGCAGCCCCGGACTAATTAATGAGCAGTTCTTC. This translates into CASSPGLINEQFF.

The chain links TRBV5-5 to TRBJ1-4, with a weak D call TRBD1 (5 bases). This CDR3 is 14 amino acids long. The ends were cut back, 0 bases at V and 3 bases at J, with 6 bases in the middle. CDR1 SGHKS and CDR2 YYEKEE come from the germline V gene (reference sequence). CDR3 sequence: CASSLAGPNEKLFF. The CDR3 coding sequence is TGTGCCAGCAGCTTGGCAGGGCCTAATGAAAAACTGTTTTTT.